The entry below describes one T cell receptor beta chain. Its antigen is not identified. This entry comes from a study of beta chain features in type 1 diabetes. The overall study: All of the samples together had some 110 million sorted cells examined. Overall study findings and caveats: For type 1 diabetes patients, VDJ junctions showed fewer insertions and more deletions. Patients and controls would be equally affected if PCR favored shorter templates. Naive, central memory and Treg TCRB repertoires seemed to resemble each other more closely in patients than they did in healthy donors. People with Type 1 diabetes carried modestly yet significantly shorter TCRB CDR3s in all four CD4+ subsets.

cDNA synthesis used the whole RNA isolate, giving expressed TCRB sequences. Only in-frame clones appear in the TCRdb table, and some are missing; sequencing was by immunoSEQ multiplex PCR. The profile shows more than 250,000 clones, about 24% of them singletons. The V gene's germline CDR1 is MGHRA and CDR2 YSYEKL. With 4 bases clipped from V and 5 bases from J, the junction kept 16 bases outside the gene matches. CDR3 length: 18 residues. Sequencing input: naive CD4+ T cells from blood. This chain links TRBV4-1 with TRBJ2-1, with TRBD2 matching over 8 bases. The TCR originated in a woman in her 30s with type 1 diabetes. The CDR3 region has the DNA TGCGCCAGCAGCCGCACAACCACTAGCGGCGGAAGAAACAATGAGCAGTTCTTC. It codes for CASSRTTTSGGRNNEQFF.